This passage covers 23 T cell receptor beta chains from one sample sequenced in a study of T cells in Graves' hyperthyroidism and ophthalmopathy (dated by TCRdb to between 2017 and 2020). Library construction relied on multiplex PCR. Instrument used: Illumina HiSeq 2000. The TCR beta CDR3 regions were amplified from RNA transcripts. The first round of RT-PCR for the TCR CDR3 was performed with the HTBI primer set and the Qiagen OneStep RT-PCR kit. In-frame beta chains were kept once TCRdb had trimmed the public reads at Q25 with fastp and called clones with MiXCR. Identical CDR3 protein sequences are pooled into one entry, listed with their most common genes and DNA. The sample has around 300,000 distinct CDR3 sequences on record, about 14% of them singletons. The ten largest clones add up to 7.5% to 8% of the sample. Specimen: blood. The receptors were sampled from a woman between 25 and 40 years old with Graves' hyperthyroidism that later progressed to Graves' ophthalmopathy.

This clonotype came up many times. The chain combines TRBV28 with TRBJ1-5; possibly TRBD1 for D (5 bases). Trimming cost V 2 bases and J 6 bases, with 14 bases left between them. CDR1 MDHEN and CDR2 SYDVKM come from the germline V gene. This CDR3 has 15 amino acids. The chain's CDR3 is CASSLTRDRTQPQHF. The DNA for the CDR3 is TGTGCCAGCAGTTTAACCAGGGATCGGACTCAGCCCCAGCATTTT.

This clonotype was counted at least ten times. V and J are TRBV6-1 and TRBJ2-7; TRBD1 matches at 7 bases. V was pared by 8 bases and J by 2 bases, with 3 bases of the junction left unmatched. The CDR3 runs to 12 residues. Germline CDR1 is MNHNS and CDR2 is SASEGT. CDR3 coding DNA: TGTGCCAGCGCCGGGACAGCCTACGAGCAGTACTTC. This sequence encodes CASAGTAYEQYF.

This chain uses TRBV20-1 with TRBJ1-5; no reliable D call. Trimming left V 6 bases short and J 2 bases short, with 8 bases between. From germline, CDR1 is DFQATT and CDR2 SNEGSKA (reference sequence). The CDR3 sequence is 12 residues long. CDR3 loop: CSARRGNQPQHF. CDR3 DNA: TGCAGTGCCCGTAGGGGCAATCAGCCCCAGCATTTT.

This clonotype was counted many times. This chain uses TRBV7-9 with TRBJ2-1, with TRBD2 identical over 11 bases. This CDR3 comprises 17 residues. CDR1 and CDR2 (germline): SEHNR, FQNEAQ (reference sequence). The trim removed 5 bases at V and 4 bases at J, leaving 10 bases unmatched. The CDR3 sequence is CASSGGPGTSGYNEQFF. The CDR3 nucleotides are TGTGCCAGCAGCGGAGGGCCTGGGACTAGCGGTTACAATGAGCAGTTCTTC.

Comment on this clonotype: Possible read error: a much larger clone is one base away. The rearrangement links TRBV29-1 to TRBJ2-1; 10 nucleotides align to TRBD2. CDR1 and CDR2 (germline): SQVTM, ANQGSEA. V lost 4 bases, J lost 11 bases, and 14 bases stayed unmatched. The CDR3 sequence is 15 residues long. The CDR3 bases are TGCAGCGTTGGGGGTGGAGCGGGAGGGCCGAATAAGCAGTTCTTC. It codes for CSVGGGAGGPNKQFF.

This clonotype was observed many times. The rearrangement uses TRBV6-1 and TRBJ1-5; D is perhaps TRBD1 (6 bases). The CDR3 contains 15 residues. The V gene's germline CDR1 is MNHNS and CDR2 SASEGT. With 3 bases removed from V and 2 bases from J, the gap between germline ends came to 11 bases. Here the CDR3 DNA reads TGTGCCAGCAGTGAGAGAGGGGGGGGCAATCAGCCCCAGCATTTT. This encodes CASSERGGGNQPQHF.

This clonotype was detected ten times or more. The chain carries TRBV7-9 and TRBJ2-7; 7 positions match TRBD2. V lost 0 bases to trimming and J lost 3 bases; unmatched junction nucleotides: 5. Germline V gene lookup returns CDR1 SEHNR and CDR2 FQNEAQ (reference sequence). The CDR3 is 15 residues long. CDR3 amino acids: CASSLATSQFYEQYF. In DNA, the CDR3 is TGTGCCAGCAGCTTAGCGACTAGCCAGTTCTACGAGCAGTACTTC.

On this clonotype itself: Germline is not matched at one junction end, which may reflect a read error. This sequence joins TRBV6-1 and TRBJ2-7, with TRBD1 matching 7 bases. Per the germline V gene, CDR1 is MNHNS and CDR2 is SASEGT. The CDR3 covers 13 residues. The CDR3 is CASRETGSYEQYF. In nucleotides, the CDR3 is TGCGCCAGCAGAGAGACAGGGAGCTACGAGCAGTACTTC.

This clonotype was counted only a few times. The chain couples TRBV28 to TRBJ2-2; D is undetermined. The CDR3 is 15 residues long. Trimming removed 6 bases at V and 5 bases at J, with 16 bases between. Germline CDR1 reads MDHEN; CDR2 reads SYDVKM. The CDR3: CASRAGWVETGELFF. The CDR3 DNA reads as TGTGCCAGCAGGGCCGGGTGGGTAGAAACCGGGGAGCTGTTTTTT. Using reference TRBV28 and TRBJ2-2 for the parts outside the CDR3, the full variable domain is DVKVTQSSRYLVKRTGEKVFLECVQDMDHENMFWYRQDPGLGLRLIYFSYDVKMKEKGDIPEGYSVSREKKERFSLILESASTNQTSMYLCASRAGWVETGELFFGEGSRLTVL.

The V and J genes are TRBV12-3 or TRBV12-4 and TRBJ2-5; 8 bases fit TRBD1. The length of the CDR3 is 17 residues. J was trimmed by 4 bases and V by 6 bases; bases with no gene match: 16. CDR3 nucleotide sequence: TGTGCCAGCAGCCCACCGGGGCGGGGCAGGGGGCCAGAGACCCAGTACTTC. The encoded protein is CASSPPGRGRGPETQYF.

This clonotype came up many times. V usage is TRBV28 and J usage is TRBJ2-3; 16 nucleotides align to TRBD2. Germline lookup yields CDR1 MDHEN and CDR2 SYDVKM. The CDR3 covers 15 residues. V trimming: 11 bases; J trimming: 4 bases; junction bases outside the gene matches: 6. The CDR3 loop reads CAGTSGRAGADTQYF. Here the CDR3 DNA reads TGTGCCGGGACTAGCGGGAGGGCCGGGGCAGATACGCAGTATTTT.

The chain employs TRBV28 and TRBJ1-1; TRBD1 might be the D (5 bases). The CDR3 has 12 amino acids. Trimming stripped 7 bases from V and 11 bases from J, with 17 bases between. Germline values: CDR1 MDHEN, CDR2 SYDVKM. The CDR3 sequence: CASTKGGGGAFF. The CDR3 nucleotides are TGTGCCAGCACCAAGGGTGGGGGTGGGGCTTTCTTT. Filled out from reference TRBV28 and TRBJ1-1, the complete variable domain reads DVKVTQSSRYLVKRTGEKVFLECVQDMDHENMFWYRQDPGLGLRLIYFSYDVKMKEKGDIPEGYSVSREKKERFSLILESASTNQTSMYLCASTKGGGGAFFGQGTRLTVV.

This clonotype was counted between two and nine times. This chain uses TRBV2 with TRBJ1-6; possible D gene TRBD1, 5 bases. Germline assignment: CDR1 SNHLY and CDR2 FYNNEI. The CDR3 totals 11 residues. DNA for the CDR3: TGTGCTACCAAGGGGAATTCACCCCTCCACTTT. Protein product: CATKGNSPLHF.

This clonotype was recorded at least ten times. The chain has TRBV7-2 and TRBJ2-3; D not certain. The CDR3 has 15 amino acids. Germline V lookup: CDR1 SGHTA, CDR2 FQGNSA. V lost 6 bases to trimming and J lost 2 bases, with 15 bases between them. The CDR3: CASSPRVISTDTQYF. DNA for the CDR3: TGTGCCAGCAGTCCAAGGGTCATCTCCACAGATACGCAGTATTTT.

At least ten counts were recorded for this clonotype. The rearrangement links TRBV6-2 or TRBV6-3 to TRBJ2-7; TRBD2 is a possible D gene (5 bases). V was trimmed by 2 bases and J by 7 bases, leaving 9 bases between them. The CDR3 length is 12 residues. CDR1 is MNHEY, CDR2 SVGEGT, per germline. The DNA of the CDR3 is TGTGCCAGCAGTTACATTACGGGGGAGCAGTACTTC. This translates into CASSYITGEQYF.

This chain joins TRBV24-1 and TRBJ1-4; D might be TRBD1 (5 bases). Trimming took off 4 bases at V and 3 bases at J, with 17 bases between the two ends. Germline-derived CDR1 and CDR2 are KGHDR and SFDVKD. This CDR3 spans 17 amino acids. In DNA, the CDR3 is TGTGCCACCAGTGAGCTGAAAGTGGGACGGCCTAATGAAAAACTGTTTTTT. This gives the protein CATSELKVGRPNEKLFF.

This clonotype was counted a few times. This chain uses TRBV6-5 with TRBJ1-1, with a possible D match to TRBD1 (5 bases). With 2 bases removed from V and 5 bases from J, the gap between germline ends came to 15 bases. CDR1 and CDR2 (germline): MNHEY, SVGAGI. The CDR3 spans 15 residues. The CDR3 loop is CASSYGAGSRTEAFF. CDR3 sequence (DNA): TGTGCCAGCAGTTACGGGGCAGGGTCGCGAACTGAAGCTTTCTTT.

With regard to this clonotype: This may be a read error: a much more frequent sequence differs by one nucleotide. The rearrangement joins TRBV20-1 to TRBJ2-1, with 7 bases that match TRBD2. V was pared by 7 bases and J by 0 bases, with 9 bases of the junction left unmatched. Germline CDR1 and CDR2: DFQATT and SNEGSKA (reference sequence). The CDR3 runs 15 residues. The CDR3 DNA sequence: TGCAGTGGGGTCGGGCGGGGGAACTCCTACAATGAGCAGTTCTTC. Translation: CSGVGRGNSYNEQFF.

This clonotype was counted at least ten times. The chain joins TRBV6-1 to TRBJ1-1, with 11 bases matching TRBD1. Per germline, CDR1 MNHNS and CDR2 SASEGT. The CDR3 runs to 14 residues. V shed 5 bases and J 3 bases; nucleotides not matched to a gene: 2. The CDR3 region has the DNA TGTGCCAGCAGTCGGACAGGGGGCCACACTGAAGCTTTCTTT. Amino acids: CASSRTGGHTEAFF.

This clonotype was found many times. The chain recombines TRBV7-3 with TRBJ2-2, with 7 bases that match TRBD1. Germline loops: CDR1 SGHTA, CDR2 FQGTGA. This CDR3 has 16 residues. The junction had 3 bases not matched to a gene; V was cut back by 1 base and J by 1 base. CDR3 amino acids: CASSLNPGGNTGELFF. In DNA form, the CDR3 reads TGTGCCAGCAGCTTAAATCCAGGGGGGAACACCGGGGAGCTGTTTTTT.

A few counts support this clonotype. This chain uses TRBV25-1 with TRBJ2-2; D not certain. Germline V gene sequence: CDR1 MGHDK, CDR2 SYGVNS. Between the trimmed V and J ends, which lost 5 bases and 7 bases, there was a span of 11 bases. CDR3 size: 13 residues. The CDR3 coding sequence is TGTGCCAGCAGTCAAACTGAAAGCGGGGAGCTGTTTTTT. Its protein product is CASSQTESGELFF.

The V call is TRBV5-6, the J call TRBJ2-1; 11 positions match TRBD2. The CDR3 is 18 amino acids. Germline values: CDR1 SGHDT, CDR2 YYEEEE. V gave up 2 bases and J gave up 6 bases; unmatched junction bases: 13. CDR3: CASSFLATSGTRANEQFF. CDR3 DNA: TGTGCCAGCAGCTTTTTAGCGACTAGCGGGACCCGGGCCAATGAGCAGTTCTTC.

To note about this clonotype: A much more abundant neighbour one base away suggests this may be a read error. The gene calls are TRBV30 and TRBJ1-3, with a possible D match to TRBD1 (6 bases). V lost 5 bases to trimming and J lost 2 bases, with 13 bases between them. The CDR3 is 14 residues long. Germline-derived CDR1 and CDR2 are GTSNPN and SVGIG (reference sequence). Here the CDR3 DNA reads TGTGCCTGGGCGGGCAGGGGCACTGGAAACACCATATATTTT. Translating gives CAWAGRGTGNTIYF.